A single sample gave rise to the 20 T cell receptor beta chains below, sequenced in a study of T cells in localized non-small cell lung cancer. Assay used: immunoSEQ multiplex PCR; TCRdb lists only in-frame clones, some missing. The top ten hold around a fifth of the sample, which has approximately 83,000 clones, approximately 90% seen once. The sample consisted of peripheral blood, taken before any cancer treatment. The receptors here all came from a woman aged 35 to 69 with stage I squamous cell lung carcinoma.

The count of this clone is one. This chain uses TRBV5-4 with TRBJ2-2; weak D call: TRBD2 (6 bases). The CDR3 runs to 15 residues. Trimming took off 1 base at V and 2 bases at J, with 9 bases between the two ends. Germline V CDR1 and CDR2: SGHNT, YYREEE (reference sequence). CDR3 bases: TGTGCCAGCAGCTTGCTCGGGGGAAACACCGGGGAGCTGTTTTTT. Translation: CASSLLGGNTGELFF.

The chain uses TRBV12-5 and TRBJ2-7, with TRBD1 identical over 10 bases. Per the germline V gene, CDR1 is LGHNT and CDR2 is FRNRAP. Trimming removed 6 bases from V and 5 bases from J; junction bases left unmatched: 7. The CDR3 is 14 amino acids. The CDR3 loop reads CASGRDRGIHEQYF. As DNA, the CDR3 is TGTGCTAGTGGGCGGGACAGGGGTATCCACGAGCAGTACTTC.

The chain couples TRBV15 to TRBJ2-2; weak D call: TRBD2 (6 bases). CDR3 size: 18 residues. V dropped 0 bases and J dropped 0 bases, with 14 bases sitting between them. The germline CDR1 and CDR2 sequences are LNHNV and YYDKDF (reference sequence). CDR3 nucleotides: TGTGCCACCAGCAGAGAATTATCGGGGGACGCGAACACCGGGGAGCTGTTTTTT. Amino acids: CATSRELSGDANTGELFF.

V is TRBV13 and J is TRBJ1-1, with TRBD1 as a possible D gene (5 bases). CDR1 is PRHDT and CDR2 is FYEKMQ in the germline V gene (reference sequence). Trimming left V 5 bases short and J 5 bases short, with 9 bases between. The CDR3 is made up of 12 amino acids. The CDR3 here is CASSVGGTEAFF. DNA for the CDR3: TGTGCCAGCAGCGTCGGGGGAACTGAAGCTTTCTTT. Complete variable domain (other parts from reference TRBV13 and TRBJ1-1): AAGVIQSPRHLIKEKRETATLKCYPIPRHDTVYWYQQGPGQDPQFLISFYEKMQSDKGSIPDRFSAQQFSDYHSELNMSSLELGDSALYFCASSVGGTEAFFGQGTRLTVV.

The chain combines TRBV30 with TRBJ2-7, with D hard to call. Trimming pared 1 base from V and 2 bases from J, leaving 9 bases between. Looked up from germline, CDR1 is GTSNPN and CDR2 is SVGIG (reference sequence). This CDR3 is built from 13 residues. In DNA form, the CDR3 reads TGTGCCTGGAGTGAAGGGAACACCTACGAGCAGTACTTC. This sequence encodes CAWSEGNTYEQYF. Full variable domain (rest looked up from reference TRBV30 and TRBJ2-7): SQTIHQWPATLVQPVGSPLSLECTVEGTSNPNLYWYRQAAGRGLQLLFYSVGIGQISSEVPQNLSASRPQDRQFILSSKKLLLSDSGFYLCAWSEGNTYEQYFGPGTRLTVT.

The rearrangement joins TRBV27 to TRBJ1-4, with 8 bases aligning to TRBD1. Germline CDR1 and CDR2: MNHEY and SMNVEV (reference sequence). Trimming at V came to 1 base and at J to 8 bases, leaving 3 bases not matched to a gene. This CDR3 region has 14 residues. The CDR3: CASSLYRGDEKLFF. The DNA of the CDR3 is TGTGCCAGCAGTTTATACAGGGGGGACGAAAAACTGTTTTTT.

The J gene is TRBJ1-6, the V gene TRBV6-5; the D is unclear. Germline loops: CDR1 MNHEY, CDR2 SVGAGI. The germline V and J ends were trimmed by 1 base and 3 bases, with 7 bases remaining between them. The CDR3 length is 15 residues. The CDR3 reads CASSYYPDYNSPLHF. The DNA of the CDR3 is TGTGCCAGCAGTTACTACCCGGACTATAATTCACCCCTCCACTTT.

This clone was observed once. This chain connects TRBV6-5 to TRBJ1-1; TRBD1 is a possible D gene (6 bases). V gave up 6 bases and J gave up 2 bases, with 10 bases separating them. The CDR3 consists of 13 residues. Germline V CDR1 and CDR2: MNHEY, SVGAGI. The DNA for the CDR3 is TGTGCCAGCAGCAGGGACACCAACACTGAAGCTTTCTTT. The encoded protein is CASSRDTNTEAFF.

V usage is TRBV5-1 and J usage is TRBJ2-3; TRBD2 agrees at 9 bases. Germline CDR1 reads SGHRS; CDR2 reads YFSETQ. The CDR3 spans 16 residues. V was clipped by 3 bases and J by 0 bases; unmatched bases: 5. CDR3 loop: CASSYLAGPSTDTQYF. The CDR3 bases are TGCGCCAGCAGCTACCTAGCGGGGCCTAGCACAGATACGCAGTATTTT.

The genes are TRBV19 and TRBJ1-1, with TRBD1 identical over 8 bases. With 6 bases clipped from V and 4 bases from J, the junction kept 10 bases outside the gene matches. Germline values: CDR1 LNHDA, CDR2 SQIVND (reference sequence). This CDR3 has 15 amino acids. CDR3 coding DNA: TGTGCCAGTAGAAACAGGGGGTCTATGAGCACTGAAGCTTTCTTT. Translating gives CASRNRGSMSTEAFF.

Only one count was recorded for this clone. The V and J genes are TRBV5-1 and TRBJ2-2, with 11 bases that match TRBD2. The CDR3 runs 16 residues. Germline V CDR1 and CDR2: SGHRS, YFSETQ. J gave up 4 bases and V 0 bases, and 2 bases lay outside the gene matches. CDR3 sequence reads: CASSLVTSGGTGELFF. The CDR3 bases are TGCGCCAGCAGCTTGGTTACTAGCGGGGGCACCGGGGAGCTGTTTTTT.

The chain employs TRBV5-1 and TRBJ2-2, with D hard to call. Germline CDR1 is SGHRS and CDR2 is YFSETQ. Trimming took 6 bases from V and 3 from J, leaving 12 bases between them. The CDR3 sequence is 14 residues long. CDR3 protein: CASNGFVDTGELFF. The CDR3 nucleotides read TGCGCCAGCAACGGGTTTGTGGACACCGGGGAGCTGTTTTTT.

V gene TRBV5-4 combines with J gene TRBJ2-5; D tentatively fits TRBD1 or TRBD2 (6 bases each). Trimming stripped 1 base from V and 5 bases from J, with 12 bases between. The CDR3 spans 14 residues. Per the germline V gene, CDR1 is SGHNT and CDR2 is YYREEE (reference sequence). The CDR3 region has the DNA TGTGCCAGCAGCTTGATGGGGGGCGGTGAGACCCAGTACTTC. Its translation is CASSLMGGGETQYF.

V usage is TRBV6-1 and J usage is TRBJ1-5; the D gene is possibly TRBD1 (6 bases). V lost 6 bases, J lost 3 bases, and 9 bases lay in between. This CDR3 spans 13 amino acids. The germline gives CDR1 MNHNS, CDR2 SASEGT. CDR3 sequence reads: CASRDSFNQPQHF. The CDR3 nucleotides are TGTGCCAGCAGGGACAGTTTCAATCAGCCCCAGCATTTT.

The chain combines TRBV27 with TRBJ2-3; 7 bases are a match to TRBD2. Germline V gives CDR1 MNHEY, CDR2 SMNVEV (reference sequence). There are 16 residues in the CDR3. V trimming: 4 bases; J trimming: 0 bases; junction bases outside the gene matches: 7. CDR3 sequence reads: CASSSGGGPSTDTQYF. The CDR3 DNA follows: TGTGCCAGCAGTTCTGGCGGGGGACCTAGCACAGATACGCAGTATTTT.

The chain recombines TRBV19 with TRBJ2-7, with D possibly being TRBD1 or TRBD2 (5 bases each). The CDR3 runs to 15 residues. The V gene's germline CDR1 is LNHDA and CDR2 SQIVND (reference sequence). V was pared by 4 bases and J by 2 bases, with 15 bases between. The CDR3 loop reads CASSKARDPTYEQYF. Here the CDR3 DNA reads TGTGCCAGTAGTAAGGCCAGGGACCCTACCTACGAGCAGTACTTC.

This rearrangement joins TRBV6-5 to TRBJ2-7; 7 nucleotides match TRBD1. The CDR3 covers 14 residues. Trimming at V came to 5 bases and at J to 7 bases, leaving 11 bases not matched to a gene. CDR1 is MNHEY, CDR2 SVGAGI, per germline. The CDR3 DNA reads TGTGCCAGCAGTGAAAGGACAGGATTCGGGGAGCAGTACTTC. It encodes CASSERTGFGEQYF.

This chain connects TRBV19 to TRBJ1-5; no definite D call. Germline CDR1 and CDR2: LNHDA and SQIVND (reference sequence). Trimming pared 3 bases from V and 0 bases from J, leaving 12 bases between. The CDR3 loop spans 16 amino acids. The CDR3 loop reads CASSIPAGDSNQPQHF. CDR3 coding DNA: TGTGCCAGTAGTATTCCCGCCGGGGATAGCAATCAGCCCCAGCATTTT.

As concerns this clone: Other DNA sequences in the same sample also yield this CDR3. The rearrangement links TRBV7-9 to TRBJ1-4; TRBD1 agrees at 8 bases. CDR3 length equals 14 residues. Trimming took 1 base from V and 5 from J; bases not matched to a gene: 0. Germline V gene lookup returns CDR1 SEHNR and CDR2 FQNEAQ (reference sequence). Written as DNA, the CDR3 is TGTGCCAGCAGCTTAGGACAGGGGAATGAAAAACTGTTTTTT. Its translation: CASSLGQGNEKLFF.

The CDR3 loop is CASSIYTGELFF. The CDR3 region has the DNA TGTGCCAGTAGTATCTACACCGGGGAGCTGTTTTTT. The V gene is TRBV19, the J gene TRBJ2-2; D uncertain. This CDR3 spans 12 amino acids. Germline V gene data show CDR1 as LNHDA and CDR2 as SQIVND (reference sequence). V was pared by 3 bases and J by 3 bases, with 2 bases between.